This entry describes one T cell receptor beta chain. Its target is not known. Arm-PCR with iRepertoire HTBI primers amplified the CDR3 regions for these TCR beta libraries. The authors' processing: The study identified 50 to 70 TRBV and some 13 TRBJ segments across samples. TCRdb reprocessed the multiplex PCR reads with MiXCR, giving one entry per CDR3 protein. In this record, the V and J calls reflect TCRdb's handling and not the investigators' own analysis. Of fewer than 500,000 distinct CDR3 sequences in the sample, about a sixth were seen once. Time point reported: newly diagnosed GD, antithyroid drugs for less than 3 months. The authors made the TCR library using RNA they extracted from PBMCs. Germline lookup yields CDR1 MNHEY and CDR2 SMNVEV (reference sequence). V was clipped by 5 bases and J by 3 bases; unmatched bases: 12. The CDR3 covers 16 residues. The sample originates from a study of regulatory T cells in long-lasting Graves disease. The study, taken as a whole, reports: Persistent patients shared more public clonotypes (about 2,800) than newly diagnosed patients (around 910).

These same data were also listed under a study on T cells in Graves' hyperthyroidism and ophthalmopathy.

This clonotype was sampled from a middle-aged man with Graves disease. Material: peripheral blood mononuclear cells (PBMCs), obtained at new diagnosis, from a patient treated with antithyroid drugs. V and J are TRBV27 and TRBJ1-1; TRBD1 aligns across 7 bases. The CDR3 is CASSPQLRGGYTEAFF. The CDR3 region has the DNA TGTGCCAGCAGTCCCCAACTCAGGGGGGGTTACACTGAAGCTTTCTTT.